The 9 T cell receptor beta chains below were found in one sample sequenced in a study of HIV-infected children after antiretroviral therapy interruption. A 3' RACE protocol on RNA, with unique molecular identifiers, produced the TCR library. TCRdb passed the 3' RACE reads through MiXCR, listing each CDR3 protein once. The table records around 40,000 distinct CDR3 sequences, about 7% of them present only once. Treatment meaning: PENTA 11 planned treatment interruption arm or continuous ART arm. The specimen comprised CD45RA+ CD4+ T cells from PBMCs, pooled from several time points, sampled from a donor given antiretroviral therapy, either interrupted or continuous. As to subset: naive CD4+ CD45RA+ CD45RO- T cells. The receptors originated from a pool of human donors with HIV.

The table lists this clonotype with many counts. The chain combines TRBV7-2 with TRBJ2-4; 8 bases line up with TRBD1. The CDR3 totals 16 residues. Trimming removed 0 bases from V and 3 bases from J; junction bases left unmatched: 4. Germline V gives CDR1 SGHTA, CDR2 FQGNSA. This CDR3 is CASSLAQGGGKNIQYF. The CDR3 DNA reads as TGTGCCAGCAGCTTAGCACAGGGGGGAGGCAAAAACATTCAGTACTTC.

At least ten counts were recorded for this clonotype. The chain is built from TRBV6-2 or TRBV6-3 and TRBJ2-5; D is undetermined. This CDR3 is 14 amino acids long. V was trimmed by 4 bases and J by 4 bases, leaving 13 bases between them. Looked up from germline, CDR1 is MNHEY and CDR2 is SVGEGT. This CDR3 reads CASSFPPLVETQYF. CDR3 coding DNA: TGTGCCAGCAGTTTTCCCCCGCTGGTAGAGACCCAGTACTTC.

This clonotype was seen more than once but under ten times. The gene calls are TRBV29-1 and TRBJ2-7; TRBD2 matches at 12 bases. J was trimmed by 4 bases and V by 6 bases; bases with no gene match: 7. Germline CDR1 and CDR2: SQVTM and ANQGSEA. The CDR3 extends over 14 amino acids. Here the CDR3 DNA reads TGCAGCGTGTCTCTAGCGGGAGGGCCTTACGAGCAGTACTTC. Its protein is CSVSLAGGPYEQYF.

This clonotype was picked up many times. This chain joins TRBV12-3 or TRBV12-4 and TRBJ1-2, with D possibly being TRBD1 (5 bases). The CDR3 sequence is 16 residues long. V lost 4 bases to trimming and J lost 6 bases, with 21 bases between them. In nucleotides, the CDR3 is TGTGCCAGCAGTTCTACCGGGACTCGTAAAATGCATGGCTACACCTTC. Translating gives CASSSTGTRKMHGYTF.

There are a few counts of this clonotype. V is TRBV7-8 and J is TRBJ1-6; D remains ambiguous. The CDR3 consists of 12 residues. Trimming took off 3 bases at V and 7 bases at J, with 4 bases between the two ends. CDR1 is SGHVS and CDR2 is FQNEAQ in the germline V gene. CDR3: CASSFRNSPLHF. In DNA form, the CDR3 reads TGTGCCAGCAGCTTCCGGAATTCACCCCTCCACTTT.

V and J are TRBV20-1 and TRBJ2-5; 10 bases map to TRBD1. With 5 bases clipped from V and 4 bases from J, the junction kept 1 base outside the gene matches. Germline CDR1 DFQATT, CDR2 SNEGSKA (reference sequence). This CDR3 contains 12 residues. CDR3: CSAGTGAETQYF. DNA for the CDR3: TGCAGTGCTGGGACAGGGGCAGAGACCCAGTACTTC.

This clonotype was observed many times. The chain couples TRBV5-1 to TRBJ2-3; D perhaps matches TRBD2 (5 bases). In germline, CDR1 is SGHRS, CDR2 YFSETQ. The CDR3 is 15 residues long. The V end lost 4 bases, the J end lost 1 base, and 13 bases lay between the germline ends. CDR3: CASSTRGPGTDTQYF. In nucleotides, the CDR3 is TGCGCCAGCAGCACCCGGGGTCCCGGCACAGATACGCAGTATTTT.

This clonotype appeared many times. The V and J genes are TRBV5-5 and TRBJ1-5, with TRBD1 matching over 9 bases. Germline V lookup: CDR1 SGHKS, CDR2 YYEKEE (reference sequence). The V and J ends lost 5 bases and 7 bases, in that order; junction bases with no gene match: 10. CDR3 length: 15 residues. In nucleotides, the CDR3 is TGTGCCAGCAGAAGGGGACAGGGATCAAGCCAGCCCCAGCATTTT. This gives the protein CASRRGQGSSQPQHF.

This clonotype was counted at least ten times. The junction departs from the called germline gene at one end, perhaps through a read error. The chain links TRBV11-2 to TRBJ2-7; TRBD1 matches at 8 bases. The germline V gene encodes CDR1 SGHAT and CDR2 FQNNGV. This CDR3 has 15 amino acids. CDR3 DNA: TGTGCCAGCAGGTTAGCAGGGGGCAGAGACTACGAGCAGTACTTC. Translated: CASRLAGGRDYEQYF.